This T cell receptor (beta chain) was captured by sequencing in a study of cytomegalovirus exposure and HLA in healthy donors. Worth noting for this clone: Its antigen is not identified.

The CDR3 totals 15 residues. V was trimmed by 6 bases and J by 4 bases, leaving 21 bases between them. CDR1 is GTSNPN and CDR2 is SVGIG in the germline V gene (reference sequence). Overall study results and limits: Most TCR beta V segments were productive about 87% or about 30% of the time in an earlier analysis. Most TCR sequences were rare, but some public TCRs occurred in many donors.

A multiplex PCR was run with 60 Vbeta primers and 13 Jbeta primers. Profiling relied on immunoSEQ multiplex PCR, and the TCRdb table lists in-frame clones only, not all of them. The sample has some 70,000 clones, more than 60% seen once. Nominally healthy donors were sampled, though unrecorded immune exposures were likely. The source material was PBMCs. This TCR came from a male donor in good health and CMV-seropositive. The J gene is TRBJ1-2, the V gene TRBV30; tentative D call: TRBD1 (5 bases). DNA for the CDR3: TGTGCCTGCCTGACGTTGGGGCATAATGGCTATGGCTACACCTTC. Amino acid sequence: CACLTLGHNGYGYTF.